The 18 T cell receptor beta chains listed next were all sequenced from one sample in a study of neurological immune-mediated disorders. In TCRdb, the 5' RACE reads were re-called with MiXCR into one record per CDR3 protein. The sample has approximately 40,000 distinct CDR3 sequences; about 13% are singletons. Specimen: PBMCs. The receptors were gathered from a female donor in good health.

Remarks on this clonotype: Since a much larger clone is just one base distant, this may be a read error. The chain joins TRBV20-1 to TRBJ2-7, with 9 positions matching TRBD1. CDR3 length: 16 residues. CDR1 and CDR2 (germline): DFQATT, SNEGSKA (reference sequence). The CDR3 reads CSARETGTGRSYERYF. As DNA, the CDR3 is TGCAGTGCTAGAGAGACCGGGACAGGGCGATCCTACGAGCGGTACTTC.

This clonotype was observed many times. V gene TRBV5-4 combines with J gene TRBJ2-1, with D hard to call. Trimming pared 1 base from V and 4 bases from J, leaving 3 bases between. This CDR3 is built from 12 residues. Germline V lookup: CDR1 SGHNT, CDR2 YYREEE (reference sequence). CDR3 nucleotides: TGTGCCAGCAGCTTGTCTTACAATGAGCAGTTCTTC. Encoded protein: CASSLSYNEQFF.

The table lists this clonotype with many counts. V gene TRBV5-5 combines with J gene TRBJ1-2; D ambiguous. CDR3 length: 14 residues. Trimming removed 0 bases at V and 3 bases at J, with 9 bases between. From germline, CDR1 is SGHKS and CDR2 YYEKEE (reference sequence). The CDR3 protein is CASSLAGVDYGYTF. The CDR3 region has the DNA TGTGCCAGCAGCTTGGCCGGGGTCGACTATGGCTACACCTTC.

This clonotype was counted between two and nine times. V gene TRBV6-5 combines with J gene TRBJ2-2; D possibly corresponds to TRBD1 (5 bases). The ends were cut back, 5 bases at V and 6 bases at J, with 19 bases in the middle. The CDR3 is 16 amino acids. CDR1 is MNHEY and CDR2 is SVGAGI in the germline V gene. CDR3 protein: CASSPQQAPRSGELFF. The CDR3 nucleotides are TGTGCCAGCAGTCCCCAACAGGCCCCTCGCTCCGGGGAGCTGTTTTTT.

Ten or more counts support this clonotype. V is TRBV2 and J is TRBJ1-2; no definite D call. V lost 1 base and J lost 0, with 9 bases in between. CDR3 size: 15 residues. CDR1 SNHLY and CDR2 FYNNEI come from the germline V gene. CDR3 in amino acids: CASSEGSPSNYGYTF. The CDR3, as DNA: TGTGCCAGCAGTGAAGGCAGCCCATCTAACTATGGCTACACCTTC.

V gene TRBV7-8 combines with J gene TRBJ1-2, with a possible D match to TRBD1 (6 bases). V was trimmed by 5 bases and J by 4 bases, leaving 17 bases between them. Per the germline V gene, CDR1 is SGHVS and CDR2 is FQNEAQ. The CDR3 totals 15 residues. The CDR3 sequence is CASSPWTVGAYGYTF. The CDR3 DNA is TGTGCCAGCAGCCCGTGGACAGTGGGAGCCTATGGCTACACCTTC.

This clonotype has ten or more counts. The rearrangement uses TRBV5-1 and TRBJ2-3; 8 nucleotides line up with TRBD2. V trimming: 2 bases; J trimming: 5 bases; junction bases outside the gene matches: 7. The CDR3 extends over 15 amino acids. Germline V gene lookup returns CDR1 SGHRS and CDR2 YFSETQ. The CDR3 protein is CASSFIAGSKDTQYF. CDR3 DNA sequence: TGCGCCAGCAGCTTCATAGCGGGGTCGAAAGATACGCAGTATTTT. Full variable domain (remainder filled in from reference TRBV5-1 and TRBJ2-3): KAGVTQTPRYLIKTRGQQVTLSCSPISGHRSVSWYQQTPGQGLQFLFEYFSETQRNKGNFPGRFSGRQFSNSRSEMNVSTLELGDSALYLCASSFIAGSKDTQYFGPGTRLTVL.

This clonotype was counted at least ten times. The chain combines TRBV20-1 with TRBJ2-5; D ambiguous. The CDR3 is 12 residues long. The V gene lost 3 bases and the J gene lost 5 bases, with 10 bases spanning the gap. Per the germline V gene, CDR1 is DFQATT and CDR2 is SNEGSKA (reference sequence). CDR3 coding DNA: TGCAGTGCTAGGACTCCTTGGGAGACCCAGTACTTC. It codes for CSARTPWETQYF.

This clonotype was seen a few times. This chain joins TRBV9 and TRBJ2-1; D remains unclear. The CDR3 runs to 15 residues. Trimming shortened V by 0 bases and J by 7 bases, and 14 bases separated the two germline ends. Germline values: CDR1 SGDLS, CDR2 YYNGEE. As DNA, the CDR3 is TGTGCCAGCAGCGTAGATCTGGGCCAAGCGAATGAGCAGTTCTTC. Translated: CASSVDLGQANEQFF. The full variable domain, completed using reference TRBV9 and TRBJ2-1, is DSGVTQTPKHLITATGQRVTLRCSPRSGDLSVYWYQQSLDQGLQFLIQYYNGEERAKGNILERFSAQQFPDLHSELNLSSLELGDSALYFCASSVDLGQANEQFFGPGTRLTVL.

Many counts were recorded for this clonotype. V gene TRBV9 combines with J gene TRBJ2-3; 8 bases map to TRBD2. The V gene end was trimmed by 7 bases and the J gene end by 5 bases; junction bases not matched to a gene: 12. The CDR3 length is 15 residues. Germline V CDR1 and CDR2: SGDLS, YYNGEE. CDR3 loop: CASGRRAGEGDTQYF. DNA of the CDR3: TGTGCCAGCGGGCGCAGAGCGGGAGAGGGAGATACGCAGTATTTT.

This clonotype showed up many times. The rearrangement links TRBV7-9 to TRBJ2-5, with D perhaps TRBD1 (6 bases). CDR3 length: 14 amino acids. V was pared by 3 bases and J by 0 bases, with 8 bases between. Germline-derived CDR1 and CDR2 are SEHNR and FQNEAQ (reference sequence). CDR3 residues: CASSFRTDQETQYF. CDR3 sequence (DNA): TGTGCCAGCAGCTTCCGGACAGACCAAGAGACCCAGTACTTC.

In this sample, this clonotype turned up once. This chain joins TRBV20-1 and TRBJ2-1, with a possible D match to TRBD2 (6 bases). There are 12 residues in the CDR3. The V end was cut by 1 base, the J end by 9 bases, with 10 bases between. Germline assignment: CDR1 DFQATT and CDR2 SNEGSKA (reference sequence). The CDR3: CSARGRAGEQFF. For the CDR3, the DNA is TGCAGTGCTAGAGGGAGAGCGGGTGAGCAGTTCTTC.

This clonotype appeared many times. This chain joins TRBV11-2 and TRBJ1-2; possible D gene TRBD1, 5 bases. The CDR3 has 15 residues. V was shortened by 5 bases and J by 3 bases, with 16 bases between the two germline ends. Germline CDR1 reads SGHAT; CDR2 reads FQNNGV. In DNA, the CDR3 is TGTGCCAGCAGCCCATCGGCCGGGACGGACTATGGCTACACCTTC. Translating gives CASSPSAGTDYGYTF.

This clonotype was counted many times. One end of the junction does not line up with germline, which may come from a read error. The V and J genes are TRBV20-1 and TRBJ2-7; a possible D gene is TRBD1 (6 bases). Germline CDR1 DFQATT, CDR2 SNEGSKA (reference sequence). CDR3 length equals 14 residues. CDR3 sequence (DNA): TGCAGTGCTAACTCTCCGGACAGCTCCCACGAGCAGTACTTC. Amino acid sequence: CSANSPDSSHEQYF.

There are many counts of this clonotype. The V call is TRBV6-1, the J call TRBJ2-4; perhaps TRBD2 as D (6 bases). Germline CDR1 and CDR2: MNHNS and SASEGT. V was clipped by 1 base and J by 1 base, with 17 bases between them. The CDR3 has 18 amino acids. The CDR3 sequence is CASSEGGLGVWAKNIQYF. The CDR3 DNA sequence: TGTGCCAGCAGTGAAGGGGGACTGGGCGTGTGGGCCAAAAACATTCAGTACTTC.

Many counts were recorded for this clonotype. The chain employs TRBV20-1 and TRBJ2-1, with 11 bases that match TRBD1. Germline assignment: CDR1 DFQATT and CDR2 SNEGSKA (reference sequence). This CDR3 has 14 amino acids. Trimming at V came to 5 bases and at J to 6 bases, leaving 6 bases not matched to a gene. CDR3 coding DNA: TGCAGTGCTGGACAGGGGGCGCTGTTCAATGAGCAGTTCTTC. It specifies CSAGQGALFNEQFF.

This clonotype was picked up many times. This rearrangement joins TRBV20-1 to TRBJ2-3; D perhaps matches TRBD2 (7 bases). In germline, CDR1 is DFQATT, CDR2 SNEGSKA (reference sequence). The CDR3 has 15 residues. V dropped 5 bases and J dropped 4 bases, with 19 bases sitting between them. Here the CDR3 DNA reads TGCAGTGCTGGGGGGGGGGACACTCTACCAGATACGCAGTATTTT. Translation: CSAGGGDTLPDTQYF.

At least ten counts were recorded for this clonotype. The chain couples TRBV12-3 or TRBV12-4 to TRBJ2-7; 12 nucleotides match TRBD1. CDR3 size: 15 residues. V shed 5 bases and J 4 bases; nucleotides not matched to a gene: 6. The CDR3 region is CASSPGTGGFYEQYF. The DNA for the CDR3 is TGTGCCAGCAGTCCAGGGACAGGGGGCTTTTACGAGCAGTACTTC.